One and the same sample provided the 24 T cell receptor beta chains below, sequenced in a study of blood T cell repertoires in COVID-19. Assay used: immunoSEQ multiplex PCR; TCRdb lists only in-frame clones, some missing. The sample lists approximately 280,000 clones; 75% to 90% were seen once. Sequencing was carried out using peripheral blood. These receptors all stem from a man between 50 and 59 years old with acute or convalescent COVID-19.

The genes are TRBV11-3 and TRBJ2-1; 13 bases agree with TRBD2. The germline gives CDR1 SGHNT, CDR2 YENEEA. The trim removed 0 bases at V and 5 bases at J, leaving 1 base unmatched. This CDR3 contains 16 residues. CDR3 protein: CASSLETSGGNNEQFF. DNA of the CDR3: TGTGCCAGCAGCTTAGAGACTAGCGGGGGGAACAATGAGCAGTTCTTC.

The V gene is TRBV23-1, the J gene TRBJ1-5; weak D call: TRBD1 (5 bases). TRBV23-1 has ORF status, its function being uncertain. This CDR3 is 19 amino acids long. Trimming removed 1 base from V and 0 bases from J, with 19 bases in between. DNA for the CDR3: TGCGCCAGCAGTCAATTCTGGCGCCTTGGGGCATATAGCAATCAGCCCCAGCATTTT. It codes for CASSQFWRLGAYSNQPQHF.

The V and J genes are TRBV24-1 and TRBJ1-5; 9 bases are a match to TRBD1. CDR3 length: 13 amino acids. The V and J ends lost 4 bases and 15 bases, in that order; junction bases with no gene match: 9. Germline-derived CDR1 and CDR2 are KGHDR and SFDVKD. The CDR3 here is CATSEGDRDIRHF. CDR3 bases: TGTGCCACCAGTGAAGGGGACAGGGACATTAGGCATTTT.

The chain is built from TRBV7-9 and TRBJ2-3, with TRBD2 identical over 15 bases. V was pared by 5 bases and J by 5 bases, with 5 bases of the junction left unmatched. The germline gives CDR1 SEHNR, CDR2 FQNEAQ (reference sequence). The CDR3 has 16 residues. The CDR3 sequence is CASSLGLAGGQDTQYF. The DNA of the CDR3 is TGTGCCAGCAGCCTCGGACTAGCGGGGGGGCAAGATACGCAGTATTTT.

The rearrangement links TRBV4-2 to TRBJ2-5, with 12 bases identical to TRBD2. Germline values: CDR1 LGHNA, CDR2 YNFKEQ. The CDR3 contains 18 residues. J was trimmed by 2 bases and V by 4 bases; bases with no gene match: 11. CDR3: CASSPSLSTSGRQETQYF. The CDR3 nucleotides are TGTGCCAGCAGCCCCTCCCTGTCGACTAGCGGGAGACAAGAGACCCAGTACTTC.

This chain uses TRBV3-1 (or the pseudogene TRBV3-2) with TRBJ2-3, with 13 bases aligning to TRBD2. The CDR3 runs 15 residues. V dropped 4 bases and J dropped 3; count of bases not matched to a gene: 1. Germline V gives CDR1 LGHDT, CDR2 YNNKEL (reference sequence). CDR3 sequence reads: CASSLTSGGTDTQYF. The CDR3 DNA is TGTGCCAGCAGCCTGACTAGCGGGGGGACAGATACGCAGTATTTT.

The V call is TRBV19, the J call TRBJ2-7; TRBD2 agrees at 8 bases. Germline lookup yields CDR1 LNHDA and CDR2 SQIVND (reference sequence). J gave up 5 bases and V 3 bases, and 9 bases lay outside the gene matches. This CDR3 has 15 residues. The CDR3 DNA is TGTGCCAGTAGTATCCGCCGCGGGGGGCCGAACGAGCAGTACTTC. Translating it yields CASSIRRGGPNEQYF. Complete variable domain (other parts from reference TRBV19 and TRBJ2-7): DGGITQSPKYLFRKEGQNVTLSCEQNLNHDAMYWYRQDPGQGLRLIYYSQIVNDFQKGDIAEGYSVSREKKESFPLTVTSAQKNPTAFYLCASSIRRGGPNEQYFGPGTRLTVT.

The J gene is TRBJ2-1, the V gene TRBV19; possibly TRBD1 for D (6 bases). Germline CDR1 is LNHDA and CDR2 is SQIVND (reference sequence). The V and J ends lost 7 bases and 6 bases respectively, with 10 bases between them. This CDR3 is 12 amino acids long. The DNA of the CDR3 is TGTGCCAGTAAGGGGGAGAGCAATGAGCAGTTCTTC. Protein: CASKGESNEQFF.

The rearrangement joins TRBV4-1 to TRBJ2-1; 11 nucleotides line up with TRBD2. This CDR3 is 15 amino acids long. After removal of 4 bases from V and 5 bases from J, the junction contained 4 bases not matched to a gene. Per the germline V gene, CDR1 is MGHRA and CDR2 is YSYEKL. The CDR3 DNA follows: TGCGCCAGCAGCCCCCCGACTAGCGGGGACAATGAGCAGTTCTTC. Its translation is CASSPPTSGDNEQFF.

This chain links TRBV7-2 with TRBJ1-1; D is possibly TRBD1 (6 bases). This CDR3 has 14 amino acids. V shed 3 bases and J shed 3 bases, with 11 bases lying between them. The V gene's germline CDR1 is SGHTA and CDR2 FQGNSA. CDR3 DNA sequence: TGTGCCAGCAGCTTCAGGGGTGAGGACACTGAAGCTTTCTTT. Amino acids: CASSFRGEDTEAFF.

The chain couples TRBV5-8 to TRBJ2-1; 7 nucleotides agree with TRBD1. The ends lost 5 bases at V and 4 bases at J; junction bases unmatched: 9. The CDR3 is made up of 15 amino acids. CDR1 and CDR2 (germline): SGHTS, YDEGEE. The CDR3 sequence is CASRFRGPDYNEQFF. Here the CDR3 DNA reads TGTGCCAGCAGGTTTAGGGGGCCGGATTACAATGAGCAGTTCTTC.

This chain links TRBV2 with TRBJ1-4; a possible D gene is TRBD1 (5 bases). The CDR3 loop spans 15 amino acids. CDR1 is SNHLY, CDR2 FYNNEI, per germline. Trimming took off 6 bases at V and 3 bases at J, with 14 bases between the two ends. The CDR3 DNA reads TGTGCCAGCAGGGCCGACACGGGGGCTAATGAAAAACTGTTTTTT. Encoded protein: CASRADTGANEKLFF.

V is TRBV11-3 and J is TRBJ2-7; TRBD1 matches 7 bases. CDR1 is SGHNT and CDR2 is YENEEA in the germline V gene. The CDR3 is made up of 13 amino acids. The J segment lost 5 bases and the V segment lost 5 bases, leaving 6 bases of the junction unmatched. The CDR3 region has the DNA TGTGCCAGCAGCCAACAGGGGATCCACGAGCAGTACTTC. As protein: CASSQQGIHEQYF. Full variable domain (missing parts from reference TRBV11-3 and TRBJ2-7): EAGVVQSPRYKIIEKKQPVAFWCNPISGHNTLYWYLQNLGQGPELLIRYENEEAVDDSQLPKDRFSAERLKGVDSTLKIQPAELGDSAVYLCASSQQGIHEQYFGPGTRLTVT.

V and J are TRBV18 and TRBJ1-2; 7 nucleotides agree with TRBD1. Germline trimming cut 0 bases from V and 4 bases from J; bases unmatched to any gene: 8. The CDR3 runs to 16 residues. Germline lookup yields CDR1 KGHSH and CDR2 LQKENI. For the CDR3, the DNA is TGTGCCAGCTCACCACCGACCACGGGACAGCTCTATGGCTACACCTTC. It codes for CASSPPTTGQLYGYTF.

The rearrangement joins TRBV18 to TRBJ1-6; 9 bases agree with TRBD1. From germline, CDR1 is KGHSH and CDR2 LQKENI. V trimming: 6 bases; J trimming: 6 bases; junction bases outside the gene matches: 6. The CDR3 has 15 residues. Written as DNA, the CDR3 is TGTGCCAGCTCTCGGACAGGGGACGGTAATTCACCCCTCCACTTT. It specifies CASSRTGDGNSPLHF.

The rearrangement joins TRBV5-1 to TRBJ2-3; a weak D match, TRBD2 (6 bases). V was clipped by 0 bases and J by 5 bases, with 13 bases between them. The length of the CDR3 is 15 residues. CDR1 is SGHRS, CDR2 YFSETQ, per germline. As DNA, the CDR3 is TGCGCCAGCAGCTTGGGGCAGGAGGGCCTAGATACGCAGTATTTT. Translated: CASSLGQEGLDTQYF. The whole variable domain, filled in from reference TRBV5-1 and TRBJ2-3, reads KAGVTQTPRYLIKTRGQQVTLSCSPISGHRSVSWYQQTPGQGLQFLFEYFSETQRNKGNFPGRFSGRQFSNSRSEMNVSTLELGDSALYLCASSLGQEGLDTQYFGPGTRLTVL.

The gene calls are TRBV6-5 and TRBJ2-7; TRBD1 is a possible D gene (5 bases). Germline CDR1 and CDR2: MNHEY and SVGAGI. Trimming removed 2 bases from V and 3 bases from J, with 11 bases in between. CDR3 length: 14 residues. CDR3 sequence (DNA): TGTGCCAGCAGTTACCGTCGGCAGGGCTACGAGCAGTACTTC. Protein: CASSYRRQGYEQYF.

The rearrangement links TRBV15 to TRBJ1-3, with D unclear. The V end was cut by 0 bases, the J end by 9 bases, with 24 bases between. This CDR3 comprises 18 residues. Per the germline V gene, CDR1 is LNHNV and CDR2 is YYDKDF (reference sequence). CDR3 protein: CATSRDRYYGMGQSTIYF. The DNA for the CDR3 is TGTGCCACCAGCAGAGATCGGTACTACGGGATGGGTCAGAGCACCATATATTTT.

V and J are TRBV21-1 and TRBJ2-7; no check of the table's D call, TRBD1, against the DNA was made. TRBV21-1 is labeled a pseudogene. This CDR3 is 16 amino acids long. The chain's CDR3 is CASSTDRDASSYEQYF. The CDR3 DNA reads TGTGCCAGCAGCACGGACAGGGACGCCTCCTCCTACGAGCAGTACTTC.

This clone was found once. This chain connects TRBV11-3 to TRBJ2-1; possibly TRBD2 for D (5 bases). V shed 0 bases and J shed 6 bases, with 9 bases lying between them. Germline CDR1 reads SGHNT; CDR2 reads YENEEA. The CDR3 length is 14 residues. CDR3 sequence (DNA): TGTGCCAGCAGCTTAGACCTAGCTCGCAATGAGCAGTTCTTC. Protein: CASSLDLARNEQFF. The full variable domain, in which reference TRBV11-3 and TRBJ2-1 provide the parts outside the CDR3, is EAGVVQSPRYKIIEKKQPVAFWCNPISGHNTLYWYLQNLGQGPELLIRYENEEAVDDSQLPKDRFSAERLKGVDSTLKIQPAELGDSAVYLCASSLDLARNEQFFGPGTRLTVL.

This chain links TRBV19 with TRBJ1-5; 11 bases align to TRBD1. Germline-derived CDR1 and CDR2 are LNHDA and SQIVND (reference sequence). Trimming at V came to 10 bases and at J to 3 bases, leaving 5 bases not matched to a gene. This CDR3 has 14 amino acids. CDR3 DNA: TGTGCCATTTCGGACAGGGGGCCCAATCAGCCCCAGCATTTT. As protein: CAISDRGPNQPQHF.

This clone came up a few times. V and J are TRBV2 and TRBJ1-1, with D unclear. Looked up from germline, CDR1 is SNHLY and CDR2 is FYNNEI. V was shortened by 8 bases and J by 0 bases, with 13 bases between the two germline ends. The CDR3 totals 14 residues. CDR3 sequence (DNA): TGTGCCAGCGCAGGAGGTTATCTGAACACTGAAGCTTTCTTT. It encodes CASAGGYLNTEAFF. Based on the CDR3 plus reference TRBV2 and TRBJ1-1, the full variable domain is EPEVTQTPSHQVTQMGQEVILRCVPISNHLYFYWYRQILGQKVEFLVSFYNNEISEKSEIFDDQFSVERPDGSNFTLKIRSTKLEDSAMYFCASAGGYLNTEAFFGQGTRLTVV.

The chain has TRBV18 and TRBJ1-2, with D perhaps TRBD1 (6 bases). Germline V gives CDR1 KGHSH, CDR2 LQKENI. The CDR3 runs 15 residues. V shed 6 bases and J shed 0 bases, with 14 bases lying between them. The CDR3, as DNA: TGTGCCAGCTCTCAAAGACAGGCCCCTAACTATGGCTACACCTTC. Its protein is CASSQRQAPNYGYTF.

The rearrangement uses TRBV5-8 and TRBJ2-7; D is possibly TRBD2 (5 bases). The CDR3 has 14 amino acids. The germline V and J ends were trimmed by 0 bases and 3 bases, with 10 bases remaining between them. Germline CDR1 reads SGHTS; CDR2 reads YDEGEE. DNA of the CDR3: TGTGCCAGCAGCTTGGGAGGGTCCCTCTACGAGCAGTACTTC. Its protein product is CASSLGGSLYEQYF. Based on the CDR3 plus reference TRBV5-8 and TRBJ2-7, the full variable domain is EAGVTQSPTHLIKTRGQQATLRCSPISGHTSVYWYQQALGLGLQFLLWYDEGEERNRGNFPPRFSGRQFPNYSSELNVNALELEDSALYLCASSLGGSLYEQYFGPGTRLTVT.